This T cell receptor beta chain was profiled in a study of technical replicates of blood from a handful of donors. V was pared by 5 bases and J by 4 bases, with 13 bases between. This CDR3 has 15 amino acids. Germline V gene data show CDR1 as SGHDT and CDR2 as YYEEEE. The data were produced by immunoSEQ multiplex PCR, yet TCRdb's version contains in-frame clones alone and is incomplete. The sample contains tens of thousands of clones, around 90% of which appear only once. Sequenced input: T cells isolated from PBMCs. The TCR sequence derives from a human donor in good health. The chain employs TRBV5-6 and TRBJ2-6; a possible D gene is TRBD1 (6 bases). The CDR3 region has the DNA TGTGCCAGCAGAAAACAGGGCGCCGGGGCCAACGTCCTGACTTTC. As protein: CASRKQGAGANVLTF. Full variable domain (rest looked up from reference TRBV5-6 and TRBJ2-6): DAGVTQSPTHLIKTRGQQVTLRCSPKSGHDTVSWYQQALGQGPQFIFQYYEEEERQRGNFPDRFSGHQFPNYSSELNVNALLLGDSALYLCASRKQGAGANVLTFGAGSRLTVL.